Following are 29 T cell receptor beta chains from one sample sequenced in a study of metastatic and nonmetastatic thyroid tumors. TCRdb reprocessed the PCR reads using MiXCR. The sample includes 15,000 to 20,000 clones, about 28% of them seen just once. Thyroid surgery was performed in patients who had received no treatment beforehand. The sequenced sample consisted of blood. The source is a female donor with papillary thyroid cancer or a benign thyroid nodule (not recorded which). Some clones in this sample may be carry-over from other donors' samples.

This clone was found a few times. The chain combines TRBV19 with TRBJ1-5; D is possibly TRBD1 (5 bases). CDR1 and CDR2 (germline): LNHDA, SQIVND (reference sequence). Trimming took 10 bases from V and 14 from J, leaving 21 bases between them. The CDR3 extends over 12 amino acids. CDR3 sequence (DNA): TGTGCCACCCGGTGGGGCAATCAGACCAAGCATTTT. Translation gives CATRWGNQTKHF.

In this sample, this clone turned up a few times. The rearrangement links TRBV28 to TRBJ1-5; tentative D call: TRBD1 (5 bases). V was trimmed by 8 bases and J by 4 bases, leaving 9 bases between them. CDR1 is MDHEN and CDR2 is SYDVKM in the germline V gene. This CDR3 contains 12 residues. DNA for the CDR3: TGTGCCAGCGAGACAGATAATCAGCCCCAGCATTTT. Translating gives CASETDNQPQHF. The variable domain in full, with the rest retrieved from reference TRBV28 and TRBJ1-5, is DVKVTQSSRYLVKRTGEKVFLECVQDMDHENMFWYRQDPGLGLRLIYFSYDVKMKEKGDIPEGYSVSREKKERFSLILESASTNQTSMYLCASETDNQPQHFGDGTRLSIL.

This clone is a singleton in its sample. This chain joins TRBV11-2 and TRBJ1-2; no reliable D call. The CDR3 is made up of 13 amino acids. V lost 0 bases and J lost 14, with 16 bases in between. Germline values: CDR1 SGHAT, CDR2 FQNNGV. The CDR3 reads CASSLEWGAPWTF. In nucleotides, the CDR3 is TGTGCCAGCAGCTTAGAATGGGGAGCGCCGTGGACCTTC.

This rearrangement joins TRBV5-1 to TRBJ2-1; 9 positions agree with TRBD1. The CDR3 runs 17 residues. V gave up 0 bases and J gave up 6 bases; unmatched junction bases: 10. The germline V gene encodes CDR1 SGHRS and CDR2 YFSETQ. The CDR3 loop is CASSLGPPGTGSNEQFF. The CDR3 nucleotides read TGCGCCAGCAGCTTGGGCCCCCCTGGGACAGGGAGCAATGAGCAGTTCTTC.

This clone appeared many times. The V call is TRBV12-3 or TRBV12-4, the J call TRBJ1-5; 7 nucleotides match TRBD1. The CDR3 spans 14 residues. The V gene end was trimmed by 9 bases and the J gene end by 0 bases; junction bases not matched to a gene: 5. This CDR3 reads CASSGQTSNQPQHF. In nucleotides, the CDR3 is TGTGCCAGTTCGGGACAGACTAGCAATCAGCCCCAGCATTTT.

By share, this clone ranks as medium-sized. V usage is TRBV28 and J usage is TRBJ1-1, with D possibly being TRBD1 (5 bases). The V end lost 3 bases, the J end lost 4 bases, and 9 bases lay between the germline ends. Germline V lookup: CDR1 MDHEN, CDR2 SYDVKM. CDR3 length: 13 residues. This CDR3 is CASSFHGATEAFF. DNA of the CDR3: TGTGCCAGCAGTTTTCATGGGGCCACTGAAGCTTTCTTT. The full variable domain, with the rest looked up from reference TRBV28 and TRBJ1-1, is DVKVTQSSRYLVKRTGEKVFLECVQDMDHENMFWYRQDPGLGLRLIYFSYDVKMKEKGDIPEGYSVSREKKERFSLILESASTNQTSMYLCASSFHGATEAFFGQGTRLTVV.

This chain uses TRBV11-2 with TRBJ2-1, with 8 bases that match TRBD2. The J segment lost 2 bases and the V segment lost 5 bases, leaving 8 bases of the junction unmatched. The germline V gene has CDR1 SGHAT and CDR2 FQNNGV. CDR3 size: 16 residues. Here the CDR3 reads CASSPTPAGAYNEQFF. The CDR3 DNA reads TGTGCCAGCAGCCCGACCCCAGCGGGGGCCTACAATGAGCAGTTCTTC.

The chain has TRBV5-1 and TRBJ1-2; unclear D gene. The ends were cut back, 2 bases at V and 2 bases at J, with 7 bases in the middle. The CDR3 loop spans 13 amino acids. Germline V CDR1 and CDR2: SGHRS, YFSETQ. The CDR3 DNA reads TGCGCCAGCAGCTTTACGGAAAACTATGGCTACACCTTC. Amino acids: CASSFTENYGYTF.

In regard to this clone: A read error may explain this, as a much larger clone is one base away. This CDR3 reads CSAREGLAVTQYF. CDR3 in DNA: TGCAGTGCTAGAGAAGGCTTAGCTGTGACCCAGTACTTC. The J gene is TRBJ2-5, the V gene TRBV20-1; D call uncertain. This CDR3 has 13 residues. Trimming cost V 0 bases and J 7 bases, with 12 bases left between them. CDR1 and CDR2 (germline): DFQATT, SNEGSKA (reference sequence).

The rearrangement uses TRBV19 and TRBJ2-7; a possible D gene is TRBD1 (6 bases). Looked up from germline, CDR1 is LNHDA and CDR2 is SQIVND (reference sequence). The CDR3 loop spans 15 amino acids. Trimming took 8 bases from V and 3 from J, leaving 20 bases between them. CDR3 sequence (DNA): TGTGCCAGTCGGAAGACCCGGGACACCCTCTACGAGCAGTACTTC. Its protein product is CASRKTRDTLYEQYF.

The rearrangement uses TRBV30 and TRBJ1-1; D gene uncertain. This CDR3 has 13 residues. V lost 1 base and J 2 bases, leaving 8 bases between the germline ends. CDR1 is GTSNPN and CDR2 is SVGIG in the germline V gene (reference sequence). The CDR3 DNA follows: TGTGCCTGGAGTGAAGGGCTAAACACTGAAGCTTTCTTT. Its protein product is CAWSEGLNTEAFF.

This clone is deemed medium-sized. The gene calls are TRBV4-2 and TRBJ1-2; D unresolved. Between the trimmed V and J ends, which lost 1 base and 5 bases, there was a span of 14 bases. The germline V gene encodes CDR1 LGHNA and CDR2 YNFKEQ. The CDR3 is 15 amino acids. The CDR3 loop reads CASSQAVGSVYGYTF. The CDR3 DNA follows: TGTGCCAGCAGCCAAGCGGTGGGGTCGGTTTATGGCTACACCTTC.

This clone is labeled as medium-sized. CDR3 protein: CASSAPAGVEDSPLHF. Written as DNA, the CDR3 is TGTGCCAGCAGCGCACCGGCAGGGGTTGAGGATTCACCCCTCCACTTT. The chain uses TRBV9 and TRBJ1-6; a possible D gene is TRBD1 (6 bases). Trimming cost V 3 bases and J 8 bases, with 18 bases left between them. Germline V gene sequence: CDR1 SGDLS, CDR2 YYNGEE. This CDR3 is 16 amino acids long.

This clone is deemed medium-sized. The V call is TRBV3-1, the J call TRBJ1-1; the D is unclear. V was shortened by 4 bases and J by 0 bases, with 6 bases between the two germline ends. This CDR3 contains 13 residues. Germline V gives CDR1 LGHDT, CDR2 YNNKEL (reference sequence). The CDR3 here is CASSPAMNTEAFF. CDR3 in DNA: TGTGCCAGCAGCCCGGCCATGAACACTGAAGCTTTCTTT.

V gene TRBV9 combines with J gene TRBJ2-6, with a weak D call TRBD2 (5 bases). The V gene's germline CDR1 is SGDLS and CDR2 YYNGEE. There are 15 residues in the CDR3. V lost 0 bases to trimming and J lost 4 bases, with 8 bases between them. The CDR3 DNA reads as TGTGCCAGCAGCGTAGTAAGGAGGGGGGCCAACGTCCTGACTTTC. As protein: CASSVVRRGANVLTF.

This clone came up many times. The chain uses TRBV5-4 and TRBJ1-2; a weak D match, TRBD1 (5 bases). Trimming cost V 1 base and J 5 bases, with 15 bases left between them. The CDR3 is 15 amino acids. CDR1 SGHNT and CDR2 YYREEE come from the germline V gene (reference sequence). CDR3 residues: CASSLMSGGEYGYTF. In nucleotides, the CDR3 is TGTGCCAGCAGCTTGATGTCGGGGGGGGAATATGGCTACACCTTC.

This clone showed up just a few times. The V and J genes are TRBV12-3 or TRBV12-4 and TRBJ2-1; tentatively, D is TRBD2 (5 bases). The CDR3 totals 13 residues. The V gene lost 3 bases and the J gene lost 8 bases, with 11 bases spanning the gap. The CDR3 DNA follows: TGTGCCAGCAGTTTTTTAGCCGGGGATGAGCAGTTCTTC. Its translation: CASSFLAGDEQFF.

This chain links TRBV25-1 with TRBJ1-3; D ambiguous. The CDR3 is 15 amino acids. Germline values: CDR1 MGHDK, CDR2 SYGVNS. V was shortened by 7 bases and J by 0 bases, with 13 bases between the two germline ends. CDR3 amino acids: CASTLGGSSGNTIYF. Written as DNA, the CDR3 is TGTGCCAGCACCTTGGGTGGGAGCTCTGGAAACACCATATATTTT.

This clone showed up many times. A much larger clone differs by one base, so this may be a read error. This chain links TRBV7-6 with TRBJ1-4; unclear D gene. Germline lookup yields CDR1 SGHVS and CDR2 FNYEAQ. V dropped 5 bases and J dropped 4 bases, with 5 bases sitting between them. The CDR3 loop spans 12 amino acids. CDR3 sequence: CASSPYNEKLFF. The DNA for the CDR3 is TGTGCCAGCAGCCCCTATAATGAAAAACTGTTTTTT.

This chain joins TRBV11-3 and TRBJ2-5; perhaps TRBD2 as D (6 bases). CDR1 SGHNT and CDR2 YENEEA come from the germline V gene. Trimming shortened V by 5 bases and J by 5 bases, and 15 bases separated the two germline ends. This CDR3 comprises 14 residues. CDR3 DNA: TGTGCCAGCAGCCCAGCGACTAGTAGGGAGACCCAGTACTTC. Residues: CASSPATSRETQYF.

This clone rates as medium-sized (0.01 to 0.1%). This rearrangement joins TRBV12-3 or TRBV12-4 to TRBJ2-1; 8 nucleotides line up with TRBD2. The CDR3 consists of 14 residues. The trim removed 5 bases at V and 3 bases at J, leaving 3 bases unmatched. Here the CDR3 reads CASSNSGVYNEQFF. DNA for the CDR3: TGTGCCAGCAGTAATAGCGGGGTCTACAATGAGCAGTTCTTC.

The genes are TRBV5-1 and TRBJ2-7, with 8 bases fitting TRBD2. J gave up 5 bases and V 0 bases, and 1 base lay outside the gene matches. This CDR3 has 13 amino acids. Germline assignment: CDR1 SGHRS and CDR2 YFSETQ. For the CDR3, the DNA is TGCGCCAGCAGCTTGGGGACTAGCAACGAGCAGTACTTC. Its protein product is CASSLGTSNEQYF.

The chain couples TRBV11-3 to TRBJ2-7, with D tentatively TRBD2 (5 bases). CDR1 is SGHNT and CDR2 is YENEEA in the germline V gene. The CDR3 length is 15 residues. V lost 4 bases and J lost 4, with 17 bases in between. CDR3 in DNA: TGTGCCAGCAGCTCCGGACCTAAGGAGGCTTACGAGCAGTACTTC. It specifies CASSSGPKEAYEQYF.

This clone has a handful of counts. The V call is TRBV7-7, the J call TRBJ2-5; D may be TRBD1 (5 bases). CDR1 SSHAT and CDR2 FNYEAQ come from the germline V gene (reference sequence). The CDR3 sequence is 13 residues long. The CDR3 DNA is TGTGTTAGCAGAGTAGGGGCGCAAGAGACCCAGTACTTC. Its protein is CVSRVGAQETQYF.

At least ten counts were recorded for this clone. The chain uses TRBV4-2 and TRBJ2-1; tentatively, D is TRBD1 (6 bases). CDR3 size: 15 residues. Trimming stripped 0 bases from V and 10 bases from J, with 16 bases between. Germline CDR1 LGHNA, CDR2 YNFKEQ. Here the CDR3 DNA reads TGTGCCAGCAGCCAAGATCACGTTGTGGGGGCGGAGCAGTTCTTC. It encodes CASSQDHVVGAEQFF.

This clone occurred a few times. V usage is TRBV19 and J usage is TRBJ1-5; D call uncertain. The CDR3 has 12 residues. Per the germline V gene, CDR1 is LNHDA and CDR2 is SQIVND (reference sequence). V was trimmed by 7 bases and J by 6 bases, leaving 10 bases between them. The CDR3 sequence: CASNIWGQPQHF. CDR3 coding DNA: TGTGCCAGTAATATTTGGGGTCAGCCCCAGCATTTT.

This clone showed up many times. DNA for the CDR3: TGTGCCAGCATCCTAGGAGGGGGACACAATGAGCAGTTCTTC. Protein product: CASILGGGHNEQFF. The V and J genes are TRBV13 and TRBJ2-1, with D possibly called TRBD1 or TRBD2 (6 bases each). The CDR3 covers 14 residues. The germline CDR1 and CDR2 sequences are PRHDT and FYEKMQ (reference sequence). V was cut by 7 bases and J by 5 bases, with 15 bases left in between.

This clone is judged medium-sized. The rearrangement links TRBV12-3 or TRBV12-4 to TRBJ1-3; D uncertain. With 3 bases removed from V and 0 bases from J, the gap between germline ends came to 3 bases. This CDR3 contains 13 residues. CDR3 sequence (DNA): TGTGCCAGCAGTTTTGGCTCTGGAAACACCATATATTTT. This translates into CASSFGSGNTIYF.

This clone was seen many times. This chain connects TRBV30 to TRBJ1-3; 9 bases match TRBD1. Trimming at V came to 3 bases and at J to 2 bases, leaving 2 bases not matched to a gene. CDR1 GTSNPN and CDR2 SVGIG come from the germline V gene (reference sequence). CDR3 size: 14 residues. Here the CDR3 reads CAWSGTGTGNTIYF. The CDR3 bases are TGTGCCTGGAGCGGGACAGGGACTGGAAACACCATATATTTT.